A selection of T cell receptor beta chains follows, all from one sample in a study of siplizumab effects on memory and regulatory T cells. Clones were sequenced by immunoSEQ multiplex PCR, and TCRdb holds only the in-frame ones, with some missing. This sample has roughly 120,000 clones, with approximately 92% found just once. Sequencing input: CD4+ T cells sorted from blood. The receptor set was obtained from a human donor in good health. Both conserved end residues are trimmed from each CDR3.

cdr3_length v_call cdr3_aa
13 TRBV25-1 ASSPRVGFSYEQY
14 TRBV5-6 ASSLVPQTGNYGYT
13 TRBV27 ASSSRDSVTYEQY
10 TRBV6-5 ASYGPDYGYT
15 TRBV11-2 ASSLVGRGGSTDTQY
12 TRBV18 ASSPYEVQETQY
13 TRBV4-1 ASSQWDRGSNTQY
14 TRBV19 ASSTLGTGGTYEQY
13 TRBV5-4 ASSLAPGMNTEAF
11 TRBV6-5 ASKLDGNYGYT
11 TRBV7-9 ASSFDSATEAF
12 TRBV7-7 ASSPYRGNNEQF
11 TRBV6-5 ATGGTGSYEQY
12 TRBV5-1 ASSLTGEGQPQH
12 TRBV11-3 ASSSGTGSSEQY
11 TRBV7-7 ASSLTSGQAEY
12 TRBV18 ASSQRGGDYEQY
11 TRBV7-2 ASSPTGDTEAF
13 TRBV5-6 ASSGRTAGGSPLH
14 TRBV5-1 ASSLEGLPNTGELF
11 TRBV2 ASTQGRDTEAF
10 TRBV19 ASTSTDTEAF
13 TRBV5-1 ASSETSRSTDTQY
14 TRBV2 ASSTLGQASLGGYT
14 TRBV5-4 ASSLTGRGYTDTQY
12 TRBV12-5 ASGLVESGNTIY
13 TRBV19 ASSMGGLGQETQY
11 TRBV2 ASRADIGYEQY
14 TRBV11-2 ASRSPAGGLGNEQF
15 TRBV7-2 ASSLVPRGGLADTQY
11 TRBV18 ASLGSKNTEAF
12 TRBV6-6 ASTQGTGYYEQY
12 TRBV19 ASSIIAGGNEQY
16 TRBV21-1 ASSSPQGPYGPNSPLH
11 TRBV30 AWSEENQETQY
12 TRBV5-1 ASSLPGQGFGYT
10 TRBV7-6 ASSLSNYEQY
13 TRBV7-2 ASSSWTRAMETQY
13 TRBV15 ATSRDPRPRDGYT
13 TRBV5-1 ASSWDGEGDQPQH
13 TRBV27 ASTPTRSYTDTQY
13 TRBV9 ASSVVGGNTGELF